This T cell receptor beta chain was sequenced in a study of long-term antiretroviral therapy in people with HIV. Every donor contributed at least one pre-ART and at least two post-ART PBMC samples. The CDR3 totals 15 residues. Germline-derived CDR1 and CDR2 are MNHEY and SMNVEV (reference sequence). The V and J ends lost 8 bases and 2 bases respectively, with 19 bases between them. Sequencing relied on immunoSEQ assay v3.0, run at survey level. Clones were sequenced by immunoSEQ multiplex PCR, and TCRdb holds only the in-frame ones, with some missing. This sample yields 16,000 or so clones, of which about 85% are seen a single time; roughly 4.8% belongs to the top ten.

V usage is TRBV27 and J usage is TRBJ2-7; no clear D gene. The sequence was collected from a woman in her forties with HIV. The sample was unsorted PBMCs, taken 0.5 years after starting antiretroviral therapy. The CDR3 here is CASRPGSLVPYEQYF. In DNA form, the CDR3 reads TGTGCCAGCCGCCCCGGGTCTTTGGTTCCCTACGAGCAGTACTTC.